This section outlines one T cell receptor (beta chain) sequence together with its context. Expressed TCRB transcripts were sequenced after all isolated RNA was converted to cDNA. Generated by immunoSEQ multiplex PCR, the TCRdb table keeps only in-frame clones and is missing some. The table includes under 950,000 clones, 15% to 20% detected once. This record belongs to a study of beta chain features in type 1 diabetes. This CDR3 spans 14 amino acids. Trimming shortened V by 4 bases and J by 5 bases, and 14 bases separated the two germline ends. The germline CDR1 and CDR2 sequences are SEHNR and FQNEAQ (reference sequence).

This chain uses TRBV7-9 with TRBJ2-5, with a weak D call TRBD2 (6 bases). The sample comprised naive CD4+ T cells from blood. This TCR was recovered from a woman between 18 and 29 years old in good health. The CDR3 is CASSSGAGRETQYF. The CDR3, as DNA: TGTGCCAGCAGCTCCGGGGCGGGGAGGGAGACCCAGTACTTC. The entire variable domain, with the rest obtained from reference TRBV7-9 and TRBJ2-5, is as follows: DTGVSQNPRHKITKRGQNVTFRCDPISEHNRLYWYRQTLGQGPEFLTYFQNEAQLEKSRLLSDRFSAERPKGSFSTLEIQRTEQGDSAMYLCASSSGAGRETQYFGPGTRLLVL.